The 31 T cell receptor beta chains below were found in one sample sequenced in a study of cytomegalovirus exposure and HLA in healthy donors. The PCR contained 60 Vbeta and 13 Jbeta primers. The assay was immunoSEQ multiplex PCR, and TCRdb's table has in-frame clones only and misses some. The data show tens of thousands of clones, around 84% seen once. What was sequenced was PBMCs. Source of these receptors: a woman in her 40s in good health and CMV-seronegative.

The V and J genes are TRBV21-1 and TRBJ2-3; the DNA was not compared with TRBD1, the D call given in the table. TRBV21-1 is a known pseudogene. CDR3 length: 20 residues. The CDR3 DNA reads as TGTGCCAGCAGCAGTCAGGGGGACAGGGCTTGTTCAGGTTGCACAGATACGCAGTATTTT. Protein sequence: CASSSQGDRACSGCTDTQYF.

This clone was recorded a few times. The genes are TRBV13 and TRBJ2-1; D ambiguous. CDR3 length: 14 residues. Per germline, CDR1 PRHDT and CDR2 FYEKMQ (reference sequence). Trimming removed 2 bases at V and 0 bases at J, with 5 bases between. The CDR3 loop reads CASSLTGSYNEQFF. CDR3 nucleotide sequence: TGTGCCAGCAGCTTAACCGGCTCCTACAATGAGCAGTTCTTC.

V is TRBV27 and J is TRBJ1-1; TRBD1 agrees at 7 bases. The CDR3 covers 12 residues. V dropped 7 bases and J dropped 6; count of bases not matched to a gene: 5. CDR1 and CDR2 from the germline V gene are MNHEY and SMNVEV (reference sequence). The DNA for the CDR3 is TGTGCCAGCATGACAGGGATTTCTGAAGCTTTCTTT. It yields the protein CASMTGISEAFF.

The CDR3 coding sequence is TGTGCCAGCAGCACGTTAGGGAGGACAGGAGGTGGTGAGCAGTTCTTC. Translated: CASSTLGRTGGGEQFF. J is TRBJ2-1 and V is TRBV2; D perhaps matches TRBD1 (7 bases). CDR3 length equals 16 residues. Germline CDR1 is SNHLY and CDR2 is FYNNEI. The V and J ends lost 6 bases and 9 bases respectively, with 24 bases between them.

This chain joins TRBV15 and TRBJ2-7; 7 bases map to TRBD1. Unmatched junction bases numbered 7, after V lost 0 bases and J lost 5 bases. The CDR3 extends over 15 amino acids. Germline V gene data show CDR1 as LNHNV and CDR2 as YYDKDF (reference sequence). The CDR3 bases are TGTGCCACCAGCAGAGATGCATACAGGGGCCACGAGCAGTACTTC. Protein sequence: CATSRDAYRGHEQYF.

The J gene is TRBJ1-2, the V gene TRBV5-4, with TRBD1 matching over 7 bases. Trimming cost V 3 bases and J 4 bases; bases outside gene matches: 9. Germline V CDR1 and CDR2: SGHNT, YYREEE (reference sequence). This CDR3 has 15 amino acids. The CDR3 region has the DNA TGTGCCAGCAGCTCCGGACAGGTCGGGTCCTATGGCTACACCTTC. Its protein is CASSSGQVGSYGYTF. Full variable domain (outside the CDR3, taken from reference TRBV5-4 and TRBJ1-2): ETGVTQSPTHLIKTRGQQVTLRCSSQSGHNTVSWYQQALGQGPQFIFQYYREEENGRGNFPPRFSGLQFPNYSSELNVNALELDDSALYLCASSSGQVGSYGYTFGSGTRLTVV.

The chain couples TRBV30 to TRBJ2-1; D is possibly TRBD2 (6 bases). The CDR3 has 12 amino acids. Trimming stripped 1 base from V and 7 bases from J, with 8 bases between. Germline V gene data show CDR1 as GTSNPN and CDR2 as SVGIG (reference sequence). The CDR3 DNA reads as TGTGCCTGGAGTGGGGGAGGAAATGAGCAGTTCTTC. Translated, it gives CAWSGGGNEQFF.

The rearrangement uses TRBV19 and TRBJ2-6, with D perhaps matching TRBD1 (5 bases). The germline V gene has CDR1 LNHDA and CDR2 SQIVND (reference sequence). This CDR3 region has 15 residues. Deletions cut 3 bases from V and 4 bases from J, with 10 bases between. The CDR3 is CASSILGVGANVLTF. CDR3 nucleotide sequence: TGTGCCAGTAGTATTCTAGGGGTCGGGGCCAACGTCCTGACTTTC.

J is TRBJ2-7 and V is TRBV9, with a weak D call TRBD1 (5 bases). The V gene lost 0 bases and the J gene lost 6 bases, with 13 bases spanning the gap. Per germline, CDR1 SGDLS and CDR2 YYNGEE. The CDR3 sequence is 14 residues long. The CDR3 reads CASSVGQGHSEQYF. The CDR3 nucleotides are TGTGCCAGCAGCGTAGGGCAGGGCCATTCCGAGCAGTACTTC.

The rearrangement joins TRBV19 to TRBJ2-5, with 7 bases identical to TRBD1. Germline CDR1 is LNHDA and CDR2 is SQIVND (reference sequence). Trimming removed 7 bases from V and 2 bases from J; junction bases left unmatched: 10. CDR3 size: 15 residues. The CDR3 DNA follows: TGTGCCAGTACCGCGGTCACAGGGGCACAAGAGACCCAGTACTTC. Amino acid sequence: CASTAVTGAQETQYF.

The gene calls are TRBV11-2 and TRBJ2-3, with 7 positions matching TRBD2. CDR1 SGHAT and CDR2 FQNNGV come from the germline V gene. There are 16 residues in the CDR3. Trimming cost V 1 base and J 0 bases; bases outside gene matches: 4. CDR3 residues: CASSLAGGGSTDTQYF. CDR3 in DNA: TGTGCCAGCAGCTTAGCCGGCGGGGGAAGCACAGATACGCAGTATTTT.

The chain has TRBV28 and TRBJ2-3; 8 nucleotides match TRBD2. CDR1 MDHEN and CDR2 SYDVKM come from the germline V gene. J was trimmed by 6 bases and V by 6 bases; bases with no gene match: 14. CDR3 size: 16 residues. CDR3: CASSPLLAVGRDTQYF. DNA for the CDR3: TGTGCCAGCAGCCCACTACTAGCGGTCGGGAGGGATACGCAGTATTTT.

The CDR3 sequence is CASSPLVQLGIGTVEAFF. For the CDR3, the DNA is TGTGCCAGCAGCCCCCTCGTTCAGCTTGGAATCGGGACAGTTGAAGCTTTCTTT. The chain couples TRBV5-6 to TRBJ1-1; 7 bases map to TRBD1. Germline V gene lookup returns CDR1 SGHDT and CDR2 YYEEEE. This CDR3 comprises 18 residues. V trimming: 4 bases; J trimming: 7 bases; junction bases outside the gene matches: 22.

V is TRBV28 and J is TRBJ2-1; the D gene is possibly TRBD2 (5 bases). V was pared by 1 base and J by 4 bases, with 17 bases between. The CDR3 is made up of 17 amino acids. CDR1 MDHEN and CDR2 SYDVKM come from the germline V gene. The CDR3 DNA follows: TGTGCCAGCAGTTTATCGTCTAGCCGGAGATTGTACAATGAGCAGTTCTTC. This gives the protein CASSLSSSRRLYNEQFF.

This chain connects TRBV7-9 to TRBJ1-2; D not certain. Trimming cost V 1 base and J 10 bases, with 10 bases left between them. CDR1 is SEHNR, CDR2 FQNEAQ, per germline (reference sequence). The CDR3 totals 12 residues. The CDR3 region is CASSLGGQLYTF. Here the CDR3 DNA reads TGTGCCAGCAGCTTAGGCGGTCAGCTCTACACCTTC.

This clone has just a few counts. CDR3 protein: CASSVSLKSTDTQYF. CDR3 nucleotide sequence: TGTGCCAGCAGCGTTAGCCTGAAGAGCACAGATACGCAGTATTTT. The rearrangement links TRBV9 to TRBJ2-3, with no clear D. The V gene lost 2 bases and the J gene lost 0 bases, with 10 bases spanning the gap. The CDR3 is 15 amino acids. Germline V gene lookup returns CDR1 SGDLS and CDR2 YYNGEE. Together with reference TRBV9 and TRBJ2-3, the CDR3 gives the full variable domain: DSGVTQTPKHLITATGQRVTLRCSPRSGDLSVYWYQQSLDQGLQFLIQYYNGEERAKGNILERFSAQQFPDLHSELNLSSLELGDSALYFCASSVSLKSTDTQYFGPGTRLTVL.

This chain joins TRBV5-4 and TRBJ2-5, with 8 positions matching TRBD2. The J call is in doubt because the DNA end fits TRBJ2-7 better. The CDR3 extends over 14 amino acids. Looked up from germline, CDR1 is SGHNT and CDR2 is YYREEE (reference sequence). The CDR3 sequence is CASSPGTRAYEQYF. CDR3 coding DNA: TGTGCCAGCAGCCCCGGGACTAGGGCCTACGAGCAGTACTTC.

The chain recombines TRBV29-1 with TRBJ2-1; possibly TRBD2 for D (5 bases). The CDR3 has 15 amino acids. Germline-derived CDR1 and CDR2 are SQVTM and ANQGSEA. V lost 6 bases and J lost 1, with 16 bases in between. The CDR3: CSVLWLAPSYNEQFF. CDR3 sequence (DNA): TGCAGCGTCCTATGGCTAGCACCATCCTACAATGAGCAGTTCTTC.

For this clone: At one end, the junction sequence differs from germline, possibly due to a read error. The rearrangement links TRBV30 to TRBJ2-6; 11 bases fit TRBD2. This CDR3 is 18 amino acids long. Germline CDR1 is GTSNPN and CDR2 is SVGIG (reference sequence). CDR3 region: CTWPGLTSGTPGANVLTF. The CDR3 region has the DNA TGTACCTGGCCGGGACTGACTAGCGGGACCCCTGGGGCCAACGTCCTGACTTTC. Filled out from reference TRBV30 and TRBJ2-6, the complete variable domain reads SQTIHQWPATLVQPVGSPLSLECTVEGTSNPNLYWYRQAAGRGLQLLFYSVGIGQISSEVPQNLSASRPQDRQFILSSKKLLLSDSGFYLCTWPGLTSGTPGANVLTFGAGSRLTVL.

The gene calls are TRBV19 and TRBJ2-7; D call uncertain. The CDR3 extends over 11 amino acids. The V and J ends lost 4 bases and 4 bases respectively, with 5 bases between them. Germline V gives CDR1 LNHDA, CDR2 SQIVND (reference sequence). Here the CDR3 DNA reads TGTGCCAGTAGTAACAGATACGAGCAGTACTTC. Translation: CASSNRYEQYF.

CDR3 coding DNA: TGTGCCAGCAGCTTAGGGACAGCTGCTTCCTACGAGCAGTACTTC. Protein: CASSLGTAASYEQYF. The rearrangement uses TRBV5-4 and TRBJ2-7; TRBD1 agrees at 7 bases. In germline, CDR1 is SGHNT, CDR2 YYREEE (reference sequence). The CDR3 is 15 residues long. The V and J ends lost 2 bases and 1 base, in that order; junction bases with no gene match: 6. The full variable domain, completed using reference TRBV5-4 and TRBJ2-7, is ETGVTQSPTHLIKTRGQQVTLRCSSQSGHNTVSWYQQALGQGPQFIFQYYREEENGRGNFPPRFSGLQFPNYSSELNVNALELDDSALYLCASSLGTAASYEQYFGPGTRLTVT.

In this sample, this clone turned up once. The V gene is TRBV29-1, the J gene TRBJ1-2; 10 bases fit TRBD1. Looked up from germline, CDR1 is SQVTM and CDR2 is ANQGSEA. This CDR3 is built from 13 residues. Trimming cost V 6 bases and J 4 bases; bases outside gene matches: 5. CDR3 residues: CSVGQGSGYGYTF. Here the CDR3 DNA reads TGCAGCGTGGGACAGGGGAGCGGCTATGGCTACACCTTC.

The chain joins TRBV5-1 to TRBJ2-7, with 10 bases lining up with TRBD2. Germline loops: CDR1 SGHRS, CDR2 YFSETQ. The V segment lost 6 bases and the J segment 6 bases; nucleotides outside the gene matches: 9. The CDR3 length is 14 residues. The CDR3 DNA sequence: TGCGCCAGCAAAAGGACTAGCGGACCGGTCGAGCAGTACTTC. This translates into CASKRTSGPVEQYF.

This chain uses TRBV6-1 with TRBJ1-2; the match to TRBD1 covers 7 bases. CDR1 and CDR2 from the germline V gene are MNHNS and SASEGT. This CDR3 has 12 residues. V lost 6 bases to trimming and J lost 6 bases; unmatched junction nucleotides: 4. The CDR3 region is CASRRGLDGYTF. The CDR3 nucleotides are TGTGCCAGCAGGAGGGGGCTTGATGGCTACACCTTC.

V is TRBV11-2 and J is TRBJ2-7; 8 bases fit TRBD2. V gave up 1 base and J gave up 3 bases; unmatched junction bases: 14. The CDR3 consists of 18 residues. Germline loops: CDR1 SGHAT, CDR2 FQNNGV. The CDR3 DNA reads TGTGCCAGCAGCTTAGCGGGTTCGGCGGGAGGAGCGGTCTACGAGCAGTACTTC. This encodes CASSLAGSAGGAVYEQYF. Combining the CDR3 with reference TRBV11-2 and TRBJ2-7 gives the whole variable domain EAGVAQSPRYKIIEKRQSVAFWCNPISGHATLYWYQQILGQGPKLLIQFQNNGVVDDSQLPKDRFSAERLKGVDSTLKIQPAKLEDSAVYLCASSLAGSAGGAVYEQYFGPGTRLTVT.

V is TRBV9 and J is TRBJ2-5; tentative D call: TRBD1 (6 bases). The length of the CDR3 is 13 residues. The ends were cut back, 4 bases at V and 2 bases at J, with 9 bases in the middle. CDR1 is SGDLS and CDR2 is YYNGEE in the germline V gene. The CDR3 region is CASSTGQQETQYF. CDR3 nucleotides: TGTGCCAGCAGCACAGGACAGCAAGAGACCCAGTACTTC. Looking up the rest from reference TRBV9 and TRBJ2-5 gives the full variable domain: DSGVTQTPKHLITATGQRVTLRCSPRSGDLSVYWYQQSLDQGLQFLIQYYNGEERAKGNILERFSAQQFPDLHSELNLSSLELGDSALYFCASSTGQQETQYFGPGTRLLVL.

J is TRBJ2-6 and V is TRBV19; a weak D match, TRBD2 (6 bases). The CDR3 has 18 amino acids. The germline CDR1 and CDR2 sequences are LNHDA and SQIVND (reference sequence). The germline V and J ends were trimmed by 5 bases and 0 bases, with 17 bases remaining between them. CDR3 bases: TGTGCCAGTAGTGGGCCCCGGGGGAGCAACTCTGGGGCCAACGTCCTGACTTTC. Amino acids: CASSGPRGSNSGANVLTF.

The rearrangement joins TRBV11-2 to TRBJ2-2; 10 positions match TRBD1. Germline-derived CDR1 and CDR2 are SGHAT and FQNNGV. V lost 5 bases, J lost 4 bases, and 1 base stayed unmatched. The CDR3 has 14 residues. The CDR3 reads CASSRTGGTGELFF. In nucleotides, the CDR3 is TGTGCCAGCAGCCGGACAGGGGGCACCGGGGAGCTGTTTTTT.

This clone was seen a handful of times. The chain recombines TRBV28 with TRBJ2-1, with a weak D call TRBD2 (6 bases). The CDR3 runs 15 residues. The germline V gene has CDR1 MDHEN and CDR2 SYDVKM. Between the trimmed V and J ends, which lost 4 bases and 5 bases, there was a span of 15 bases. The CDR3, as DNA: TGTGCCAGCAGTTCTCGCCGACTAGTCCACAATGAGCAGTTCTTC. The encoded protein is CASSSRRLVHNEQFF.

The gene calls are TRBV11-2 and TRBJ2-1, with TRBD2 matching 14 bases. CDR1 and CDR2 (germline): SGHAT, FQNNGV. CDR3 size: 14 residues. Trimming cost V 6 bases and J 15 bases; bases outside gene matches: 10. CDR3 region: CASRRLAGGPGRFF. CDR3 DNA: TGTGCCAGCAGAAGACTAGCGGGAGGGCCCGGCAGGTTCTTC.

The rearrangement links TRBV27 to TRBJ1-5; D is uncertain. The CDR3 length is 12 residues. With 4 bases removed from V and 6 bases from J, the gap between germline ends came to 7 bases. The germline V gene encodes CDR1 MNHEY and CDR2 SMNVEV (reference sequence). The CDR3 loop is CASSSGLQPQHF. Here the CDR3 DNA reads TGTGCCAGCAGTTCCGGACTTCAGCCCCAGCATTTT.